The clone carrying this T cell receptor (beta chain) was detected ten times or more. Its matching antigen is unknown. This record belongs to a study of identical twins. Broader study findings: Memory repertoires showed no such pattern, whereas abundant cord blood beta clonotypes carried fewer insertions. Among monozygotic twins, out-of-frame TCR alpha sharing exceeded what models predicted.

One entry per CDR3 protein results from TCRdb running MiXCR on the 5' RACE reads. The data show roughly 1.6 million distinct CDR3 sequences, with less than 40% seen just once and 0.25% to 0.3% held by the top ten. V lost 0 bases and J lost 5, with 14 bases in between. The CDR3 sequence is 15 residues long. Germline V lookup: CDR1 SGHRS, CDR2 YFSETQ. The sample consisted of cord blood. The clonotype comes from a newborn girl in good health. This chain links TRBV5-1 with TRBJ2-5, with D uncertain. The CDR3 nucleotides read TGCGCCAGCAGCTTGGTTTCGGCGGTACGCGAGACCCAGTACTTC. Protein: CASSLVSAVRETQYF.